Listed below are T cell receptor beta chains from one sample, sequenced in a study of blood T cell repertoires in COVID-19. Profiled with immunoSEQ multiplex PCR; TCRdb holds only in-frame clones, not every one. The profile shows about 300,000 clones, roughly 90% of them singletons. The sequencing input was peripheral blood. Source of these receptors: a man between 18 and 35 years old with active or convalescent COVID-19. Both conserved end residues are part of each CDR3. D genes are given only for firm matches. Not all rows give a size; the values are once, few, many and, for expanded clones, a class.

d_call: TRBD1; j_call: TRBJ2-7; clone_size: NA; v_call: TRBV2; cdr3_aa: CASSVGTGGLNSYEQYF; cdr3_nt: TGTGCCAGCAGCGTTGGGACAGGGGGCTTAAACTCCTACGAGCAGTACTTC
d_call: NA; j_call: TRBJ2-1; clone_size: NA; v_call: TRBV6-5; cdr3_aa: CASNQDSRDYNEQFF; cdr3_nt: TGTGCCAGCAACCAGGACAGTCGGGACTACAATGAGCAGTTCTTC
d_call: NA; j_call: TRBJ1-6; clone_size: NA; v_call: TRBV3-1/TRBV3-2; cdr3_aa: CASSQGLYSPLHF; cdr3_nt: TGTGCCAGCAGCCAAGGACTCTATTCACCCCTCCACTTT
d_call: NA; j_call: TRBJ1-1; clone_size: NA; v_call: TRBV12-3/TRBV12-4; cdr3_aa: CASSYGGTEAFF; cdr3_nt: TGTGCCAGCAGTTACGGGGGGACTGAAGCTTTCTTT
d_call: NA; j_call: TRBJ2-3; clone_size: NA; v_call: TRBV6-5; cdr3_aa: CASSYSSYLDTQYF; cdr3_nt: TGTGCCAGCAGTTACTCGAGCTATTTGGATACGCAGTATTTT
d_call: NA; j_call: TRBJ1-1; clone_size: NA; v_call: TRBV19; cdr3_aa: CASRLGGTEAFF; cdr3_nt: TGTGCCAGTAGGCTCGGGGGCACTGAAGCTTTCTTT
d_call: NA; j_call: TRBJ2-1; clone_size: NA; v_call: TRBV18; cdr3_aa: CASSIQGNEQFF; cdr3_nt: TGTGCCAGCTCAATACAGGGAAATGAGCAGTTCTTC
d_call: TRBD2; j_call: TRBJ2-1; clone_size: NA; v_call: TRBV7-8; cdr3_aa: CASSDLSGGFNEQFF; cdr3_nt: TGTGCCAGCAGCGATCTCTCGGGGGGTTTCAATGAGCAGTTCTTC
d_call: TRBD1; j_call: TRBJ2-7; clone_size: NA; v_call: TRBV2; cdr3_aa: CASTSLGTDSYEQYF; cdr3_nt: TGTGCCAGCACTTCCCTTGGGACAGACTCCTACGAGCAGTACTTC
d_call: NA; j_call: TRBJ2-7; clone_size: NA; v_call: TRBV4-1; cdr3_aa: CASSQDYRNSYEQYF; cdr3_nt: TGCGCCAGCAGCCAAGATTACAGAAACTCCTACGAGCAGTACTTC
d_call: NA; j_call: TRBJ2-1; clone_size: NA; v_call: TRBV28; cdr3_aa: CASSSPTSTRSYNEQFF; cdr3_nt: TGTGCCAGCAGTTCCCCGACTAGTACCCGCTCCTACAATGAGCAGTTCTTC
d_call: TRBD1; j_call: TRBJ2-5; clone_size: NA; v_call: TRBV15; cdr3_aa: CATSIDRAQETQYF; cdr3_nt: TGTGCCACCAGCATAGACAGGGCCCAAGAGACCCAGTACTTC
d_call: NA; j_call: TRBJ2-3; clone_size: once; v_call: TRBV4-3; cdr3_aa: CASSQVGELGTSITDTQYF; cdr3_nt: TGCGCCAGCAGCCAAGTAGGGGAACTAGGGACTTCTATCACAGATACGCAGTATTTT
d_call: TRBD2; j_call: TRBJ2-7; clone_size: NA; v_call: TRBV4-1; cdr3_aa: CASSQEGGGHEQYF; cdr3_nt: TGCGCCAGCAGCCAAGAAGGCGGGGGTCACGAGCAGTACTTC
d_call: TRBD1; j_call: TRBJ1-6; clone_size: once; v_call: TRBV11-2; cdr3_aa: CASSLQGARSPLHF; cdr3_nt: TGTGCCAGCAGCTTACAGGGGGCGAGGTCACCCCTCCACTTT
d_call: NA; j_call: TRBJ1-2; clone_size: NA; v_call: TRBV7-9; cdr3_aa: CASSLVSYYGYTF; cdr3_nt: TGTGCCAGCAGCTTAGTCAGTTACTACGGCTACACCTTC
d_call: NA; j_call: TRBJ1-1; clone_size: NA; v_call: TRBV12-3/TRBV12-4; cdr3_aa: CASRPNGYSEAFF; cdr3_nt: TGTGCCAGCAGGCCCAACGGGTACTCTGAAGCTTTCTTT
d_call: TRBD2; j_call: TRBJ2-7; clone_size: NA; v_call: TRBV9; cdr3_aa: CASSPGGRTYEQYF; cdr3_nt: TGTGCCAGCAGCCCCGGGGGGAGAACCTACGAGCAGTACTTC
d_call: NA; j_call: TRBJ1-2; clone_size: once; v_call: TRBV19; cdr3_aa: CASSNAGYGYTF; cdr3_nt: TGTGCCAGTAGTAACGCGGGATATGGCTACACCTTC
d_call: NA; j_call: TRBJ2-1; clone_size: NA; v_call: TRBV29-1; cdr3_aa: CSVGSYNEQFF; cdr3_nt: TGCAGCGTTGGCAGCTACAATGAGCAGTTCTTC
d_call: NA; j_call: TRBJ1-2; clone_size: NA; v_call: TRBV18; cdr3_aa: CASSVDSSPYGYTF; cdr3_nt: TGTGCCAGCTCGGTAGACAGTTCCCCCTATGGCTACACCTTC
d_call: NA; j_call: TRBJ2-2; clone_size: NA; v_call: TRBV9; cdr3_aa: CASGQIYGTGELFF; cdr3_nt: TGTGCCAGCGGGCAGATATACGGCACCGGGGAGCTGTTTTTT
d_call: TRBD1; j_call: TRBJ2-3; clone_size: NA; v_call: TRBV19; cdr3_aa: CASSTDRADTQYF; cdr3_nt: TGTGCCAGTAGTACTGACAGGGCCGATACGCAGTATTTT
d_call: NA; j_call: TRBJ2-1; clone_size: once; v_call: TRBV27; cdr3_aa: CASSFSAGNEQFF; cdr3_nt: TGTGCCAGCAGTTTTTCCGCAGGAAATGAGCAGTTCTTC
d_call: TRBD1; j_call: TRBJ2-7; clone_size: NA; v_call: TRBV6-5; cdr3_aa: CASTGTGNLEQYF; cdr3_nt: TGTGCCAGCACCGGGACAGGGAATCTCGAGCAGTACTTC
d_call: TRBD1; j_call: TRBJ1-1; clone_size: NA; v_call: TRBV9; cdr3_aa: CASSPGQGDTFF; cdr3_nt: TGTGCCAGCAGCCCCGGACAGGGGGATACTTTCTTT
d_call: TRBD1; j_call: TRBJ1-5; clone_size: NA; v_call: TRBV2; cdr3_aa: CASSDVVTGYSNQPQHF; cdr3_nt: TGTGCCAGCAGTGACGTCGTGACAGGGTATAGCAATCAGCCCCAGCATTTT
d_call: NA; j_call: TRBJ2-5; clone_size: NA; v_call: TRBV3-1/TRBV3-2; cdr3_aa: CASSQSASRETQYF; cdr3_nt: TGTGCCAGCAGCCAAAGTGCCTCGAGGGAGACCCAGTACTTC
d_call: NA; j_call: TRBJ1-5; clone_size: NA; v_call: TRBV30; cdr3_aa: CAWSVPPGCYSNQPQHF; cdr3_nt: TGTGCCTGGAGTGTGCCGCCAGGGTGTTATAGCAATCAGCCCCAGCATTTT
d_call: TRBD2; j_call: TRBJ2-1; clone_size: NA; v_call: TRBV6-2/TRBV6-3; cdr3_aa: CASSPFSGGTYNEQFF; cdr3_nt: TGTGCCAGCAGTCCCTTTTCGGGGGGGACCTACAATGAGCAGTTCTTC
d_call: NA; j_call: TRBJ1-2; clone_size: NA; v_call: TRBV6-6; cdr3_aa: CAGETAGYGYTF; cdr3_nt: TGTGCCGGAGAGACAGCTGGCTATGGCTACACCTTC
d_call: NA; j_call: TRBJ1-5; clone_size: once; v_call: TRBV19; cdr3_aa: CASSIGHLSNQPQHF; cdr3_nt: TGTGCCAGTAGTATAGGGCATCTTAGCAATCAGCCCCAGCATTTT
d_call: NA; j_call: TRBJ2-2; clone_size: NA; v_call: TRBV2; cdr3_aa: CASSADSGGELFF; cdr3_nt: TGTGCCAGCAGTGCCGACTCCGGCGGGGAGCTGTTTTTT
d_call: TRBD2; j_call: TRBJ2-1; clone_size: NA; v_call: TRBV7-9; cdr3_aa: CASSRGTSPLLYNEQFF; cdr3_nt: TGTGCCAGCAGCCGAGGGACTAGCCCTCTTCTATACAATGAGCAGTTCTTC
d_call: NA; j_call: TRBJ1-4; clone_size: NA; v_call: TRBV7-2; cdr3_aa: CASSLDRANEKLFF; cdr3_nt: TGTGCCAGCAGCTTAGACAGGGCCAATGAAAAACTGTTTTTT
d_call: NA; j_call: TRBJ2-5; clone_size: NA; v_call: TRBV5-8; cdr3_aa: CASSLLATLPKETQYF; cdr3_nt: TGTGCCAGCAGCTTGTTGGCCACCCTTCCCAAAGAGACCCAGTACTTC
d_call: NA; j_call: TRBJ1-5; clone_size: NA; v_call: TRBV9; cdr3_aa: CASSIQGGWNQPQHF; cdr3_nt: TGTGCCAGCAGCATTCAAGGGGGTTGGAATCAGCCCCAGCATTTT
d_call: TRBD2; j_call: TRBJ2-1; clone_size: NA; v_call: TRBV6-4; cdr3_aa: CASSDSGTSVKQFF; cdr3_nt: TGTGCCAGCAGTGACTCGGGGACTAGCGTAAAGCAGTTCTTC
d_call: NA; j_call: TRBJ1-6; clone_size: once; v_call: TRBV12-3/TRBV12-4; cdr3_aa: CASSLSLTPLHF; cdr3_nt: TGTGCCAGCAGTTTATCCCTAACCCCCCTCCACTTT
d_call: TRBD2; j_call: TRBJ2-7; clone_size: NA; v_call: TRBV10-2; cdr3_aa: CTSSESTSGGAGFPEEQYF; cdr3_nt: TGCACCAGCAGTGAGTCGACTAGCGGGGGGGCTGGGTTTCCCGAGGAGCAGTACTTC
d_call: TRBD2; j_call: TRBJ2-7; clone_size: NA; v_call: TRBV27; cdr3_aa: CASRPTSGGVNSYEQYF; cdr3_nt: TGTGCCAGCAGACCGACTAGCGGGGGGGTTAACTCCTACGAGCAGTACTTC
d_call: NA; j_call: TRBJ1-6; clone_size: NA; v_call: TRBV23-1; cdr3_aa: CASSQYSGISLSSYNSPLHF; cdr3_nt: TGCGCCAGCAGTCAATACTCAGGGATCTCATTAAGCTCCTATAATTCACCCCTCCACTTT
d_call: NA; j_call: TRBJ2-7; clone_size: NA; v_call: TRBV5-6; cdr3_aa: CASSFGGATYEQYF; cdr3_nt: TGTGCCAGCAGCTTCGGAGGGGCTACCTACGAGCAGTACTTC
d_call: NA; j_call: TRBJ1-1; clone_size: NA; v_call: TRBV27; cdr3_aa: CASSLGQGGTEAFF; cdr3_nt: TGTGCCAGCAGTTTAGGGCAGGGTGGGACTGAAGCTTTCTTT
d_call: TRBD1; j_call: TRBJ1-2; clone_size: few; v_call: TRBV18; cdr3_aa: CASSPQGAYGYTF; cdr3_nt: TGTGCCAGCTCACCACAGGGGGCCTATGGCTACACCTTC
d_call: TRBD1; j_call: TRBJ2-7; clone_size: NA; v_call: TRBV5-1; cdr3_aa: CASSRAGQGVLSSSYEQYF; cdr3_nt: TGCGCCAGCAGCAGGGCGGGACAGGGGGTATTGTCCTCCTCCTACGAGCAGTACTTC
d_call: TRBD2; j_call: TRBJ2-1; clone_size: NA; v_call: TRBV4-3; cdr3_aa: CASSQGAGGLDNEQFF; cdr3_nt: TGCGCCAGCAGCCAAGGAGCGGGGGGCCTAGACAATGAGCAGTTCTTC
d_call: NA; j_call: TRBJ2-7; clone_size: NA; v_call: TRBV6-5; cdr3_aa: CASSFLGLSYEQYF; cdr3_nt: TGTGCCAGCAGTTTTCTGGGACTCTCCTACGAGCAGTACTTC
d_call: TRBD1; j_call: TRBJ1-2; clone_size: NA; v_call: TRBV7-2; cdr3_aa: CASSLGRGTRGYTF; cdr3_nt: TGTGCCAGCAGCTTAGGCAGGGGGACTCGGGGCTACACCTTC
d_call: TRBD1; j_call: TRBJ1-5; clone_size: NA; v_call: TRBV19; cdr3_aa: CASKPDRGGNQPQHF; cdr3_nt: TGTGCCAGTAAACCGGACAGGGGGGGGAATCAGCCCCAGCATTTT
d_call: NA; j_call: TRBJ2-5; clone_size: once; v_call: TRBV15; cdr3_aa: CATSPGLFKETQYF; cdr3_nt: TGTGCCACCAGCCCAGGACTGTTTAAAGAGACCCAGTACTTC